This entry concerns a single T cell receptor (beta chain). This record comes from a study of blood T cell repertoires in COVID-19. About the study: COVID-19 samples from acute and convalescent phases originated in the United States, Italy and Spain. From T cells, B-cell-depleted T cells, or PBMCs came the material, which was cDNA or gDNA.

V gave up 3 bases and J gave up 5 bases; unmatched junction bases: 4. This CDR3 spans 14 amino acids. CDR1 is MDHEN, CDR2 SYDVKM, per germline. In the authors' methods: Reference gene primer amplification gave nucleated cell count estimates. Using immunoSEQ multiplex PCR, the repertoire was profiled, and TCRdb retains in-frame clones only, with some absent. V and J calls and clone size are as listed in that table; D and trimming were resolved from the DNA. The sample includes some 100,000 clones, over 75% of them seen just once. Source material: peripheral blood. The chain recombines TRBV28 with TRBJ2-3; 8 bases are shared with TRBD1. This receptor was obtained from a woman in her forties or fifties with acute or convalescent COVID-19. This CDR3 is CASSFQGAKDTQYF. The CDR3 DNA is TGTGCCAGCAGTTTTCAGGGGGCGAAAGATACGCAGTATTTT.